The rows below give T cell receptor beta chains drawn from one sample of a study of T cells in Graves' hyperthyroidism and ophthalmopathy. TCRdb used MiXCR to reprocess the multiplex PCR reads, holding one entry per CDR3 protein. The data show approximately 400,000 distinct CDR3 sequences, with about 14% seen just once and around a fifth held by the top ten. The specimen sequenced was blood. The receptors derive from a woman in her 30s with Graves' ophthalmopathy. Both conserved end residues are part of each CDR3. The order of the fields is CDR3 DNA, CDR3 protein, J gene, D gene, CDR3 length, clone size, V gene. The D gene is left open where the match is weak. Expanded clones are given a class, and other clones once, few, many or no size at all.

TGTGCCTGGAGTTCTATTCGCAGCGGGACATCGGCAGAGACCCAGTACTTC,CAWSSIRSGTSAETQYF,TRBJ2-5,-,17,-,TRBV30
TGTGCCAGCAGGCGGACAGCTAATAGCAATCAGCCCCAGCATTTT,CASRRTANSNQPQHF,TRBJ1-5,-,15,many,TRBV12-3/TRBV12-4
TGTGCCAGCAGCTTGATTGGTGAAAAACTGTTTTTT,CASSLIGEKLFF,TRBJ1-4,-,12,many,TRBV11-3
TGCAGTGCTAGAGCGGGTAATGAGCAGTTCTTC,CSARAGNEQFF,TRBJ2-1,-,11,few,TRBV20-1
TGTGCCAGCAGTCTTGAGAGGGGGCGTGGCGGGGAGCTGTTTTTT,CASSLERGRGGELFF,TRBJ2-2,TRBD1,15,many,TRBV7-2
TGCAGTGCTAGAGTACAGCAAACTAAGGGTGAAGCTTTCTTT,CSARVQQTKGEAFF,TRBJ1-1,-,14,many,TRBV20-1
TGTGCCACCAGTCCGGGGGGCCTGGATACGCAGTATTTT,CATSPGGLDTQYF,TRBJ2-3,-,13,many,TRBV24-1
TGTGCCAGCAGCTTAGGGACGGGGGCCAAAAACATTCAGTACTTC,CASSLGTGAKNIQYF,TRBJ2-4,-,15,many,TRBV7-9
TGTGCCAGCAGTTTTGCAGGGACGGGCAAAAACATTCAGTACTTC,CASSFAGTGKNIQYF,TRBJ2-4,-,15,-,TRBV27
TGCGCCAGCAGCTTCGGCGGGGGGGCAATCACCGGGGAGCTGTTTTTT,CASSFGGGAITGELFF,TRBJ2-2,TRBD2,16,-,TRBV5-1
TGTGCCAGCACCTCGCGAAGAGGGACTAGCGGGGGAATGGCCAAAAACATTCAGTACTTC,CASTSRRGTSGGMAKNIQYF,TRBJ2-4,TRBD2,20,once,TRBV5-4
TGTGCCAGTAGCCTGGGAGAAAACATTCAGTACTTC,CASSLGENIQYF,TRBJ2-4,-,12,-,TRBV19
TGTGCCAGCTCACCAGGGGTGAACACTGAAGCTTTCTTT,CASSPGVNTEAFF,TRBJ1-1,-,13,many,TRBV18
TGTGCCAGCAGCCGCCGAACTAGCGGGGGGGGGATCACAGATACGCAGTATTTT,CASSRRTSGGGITDTQYF,TRBJ2-3,TRBD2,18,-,TRBV3-1
TGTGCCAGCAGCCGAGGCGTAGGGGAGACCCAGTACTTC,CASSRGVGETQYF,TRBJ2-5,-,13,many,TRBV11-2
TGTGCCAGCAGCCAAGATCATGGTTTCCGCACCGGGGAGCTGTTTTTT,CASSQDHGFRTGELFF,TRBJ2-2,-,16,many,TRBV3-1
TGTGCCAGCAGTCAACCGGGACAGGCCACAGATACGCAGTATTTT,CASSQPGQATDTQYF,TRBJ2-3,TRBD1,15,few,TRBV14
TGTGCCAGCAGCTTTCTTCAGGAGAACACTGAAGCTTTCTTT,CASSFLQENTEAFF,TRBJ1-1,-,14,-,TRBV5-4
TGTGCCAGCAGTCCCCCAGGACGCCAGCCCCAGCATTTT,CASSPPGRQPQHF,TRBJ1-5,-,13,many,TRBV28
TGTGCCAGCAGGGACAGGGTTCGGGAGACCCAGTACTTC,CASRDRVRETQYF,TRBJ2-5,TRBD1,13,many,TRBV2
TGTGCCAGCAGCCCCCTGGCTAGCGGGGGGGCCTTTGTCGGGGAGCTGTTTTTT,CASSPLASGGAFVGELFF,TRBJ2-2,TRBD2,18,few,TRBV6-1
TGTGCCAGCAGTTACTCCGGGACAGGGGGCTACGAGCAGTACTTC,CASSYSGTGGYEQYF,TRBJ2-7,TRBD1,15,many,TRBV6-5
TGTGCCAGCAGCGTCTCGCTTGGGCGGGGCCAAGAGACCCAGTACTTC,CASSVSLGRGQETQYF,TRBJ2-5,-,16,many,TRBV5-5
TGTGCCAGCAGTTTATGGGGGGGCGGTCAGCCCCAGCATTTT,CASSLWGGGQPQHF,TRBJ1-5,-,14,many,TRBV27
TGTGCCAGCAGCCAAGGGGGGGGTACAGATACGCAGTATTTT,CASSQGGGTDTQYF,TRBJ2-3,TRBD2,14,-,TRBV3-1
TGTGCCAGCAGTACTAGCGGGGGGGTCTCCTACAATGAGCAGTTCTTC,CASSTSGGVSYNEQFF,TRBJ2-1,TRBD2,16,many,TRBV27
TGTGCCAGCAGCTTTTCAGGAGACAAATACGAGCAGTACTTC,CASSFSGDKYEQYF,TRBJ2-7,-,14,many,TRBV11-3
TGTGCCAGCAGCTTAGAGGCAGATGGACAGCCCCAGCATTTT,CASSLEADGQPQHF,TRBJ1-5,-,14,many,TRBV7-2
TGTGCCTGGAGAGGTTCGAGAGGGGGATATCAAGAGACCCAGTACTTC,CAWRGSRGGYQETQYF,TRBJ2-5,-,16,-,TRBV30
TGTGCCAGCAGCCCTGCCGGGACACTCTCCTACAATGAGCAGTTCTTC,CASSPAGTLSYNEQFF,TRBJ2-1,-,16,many,TRBV4-2
TGTGCCACAAACGGGCAAGGTGAAAAACTGTTTTTT,CATNGQGEKLFF,TRBJ1-4,-,12,many,TRBV3-1
TGTGCCAGCAGTTTTGGGGCGGCGGCCGGGGAGCTGTTTTTT,CASSFGAAAGELFF,TRBJ2-2,-,14,many,TRBV12-3/TRBV12-4
TGTGCCAGTAGTATTACTACGGGACAGGGTACTGAAGCTTTCTTT,CASSITTGQGTEAFF,TRBJ1-1,TRBD1,15,-,TRBV19
TGTGCCAGTAGTGGGAGTGGACAGGGTTACGAGCAGTACTTC,CASSGSGQGYEQYF,TRBJ2-7,TRBD1,14,-,TRBV19
TGCGCCAGCAGCCAAGAAGTAGGTCAAGTCGAGGGGGCCTATGGCTACACCTTC,CASSQEVGQVEGAYGYTF,TRBJ1-2,TRBD1,18,-,TRBV4-1
TGCGCCAGCAGCTTGTTTCGGGAAGATACGCAGTATTTT,CASSLFREDTQYF,TRBJ2-3,-,13,once,TRBV27
TGTGCCAGCAGCCCTGGGACGGTCTATGGCTACACCTTC,CASSPGTVYGYTF,TRBJ1-2,-,13,many,TRBV11-2
TGTGCCTGGAGTGTTATGGCTAGCGGGGATGAATACGAGCAGTACTTC,CAWSVMASGDEYEQYF,TRBJ2-7,TRBD2,16,many,TRBV30
TGTGCCAGCAGCTTAGCCTCGGGACAGTCTGAAGCTTTCTTT,CASSLASGQSEAFF,TRBJ1-1,TRBD1,14,many,TRBV11-2
TGCAGTGCTAGGATTCACAGGGGAAGGAACACCATATATTTT,CSARIHRGRNTIYF,TRBJ1-3,TRBD1,14,few,TRBV20-1
TGTGCCAGCAGGGAGGACAGGGGGGCAGATACGCAGTATTTT,CASREDRGADTQYF,TRBJ2-3,TRBD1,14,many,TRBV2
TGCAGTGCCCCATCGGTAGCGGGGGCGCCGAGCTACGAGCAGTACTTC,CSAPSVAGAPSYEQYF,TRBJ2-7,TRBD2,16,many,TRBV20-1
TGTGCCAGCAGTTTCTCCGGGACAGGGAACACTGAAGCTTTCTTT,CASSFSGTGNTEAFF,TRBJ1-1,TRBD1,15,many,TRBV6-5
TGTGCCAGCAGCCAAGTCGGGGCATACAATGAGCAGTTCTTC,CASSQVGAYNEQFF,TRBJ2-1,-,14,-,TRBV3-1
TGCGCCAGCAGCCAAGAGACCCTAGCGGGGGGATTGGTGGGTCGTGGAGGAGAGACCCAGTACTTC,CASSQETLAGGLVGRGGETQYF,TRBJ2-5,TRBD2,22,-,TRBV4-1